This is a list of T cell receptor beta chains from one sample in a study of CD8 T cells in ankylosing spondylitis. TCRdb called the 5' RACE reads again in MiXCR, with one record for every CDR3 protein. This sample yields around 130,000 distinct CDR3 sequences, of which approximately 6.8% are seen a single time; less than 15% belongs to the top ten. The source material was blood, either unsorted or a sorted T cell fraction (not recorded which). The source of these receptors is a male donor with ankylosing spondylitis or in good health (not recorded which). CDR3s include the opening cysteine and the closing phenylalanine or tryptophan. The D gene is left open where the match is weak. Some rows mark clone size as missing; the rest say once, few, many or name a class of expanded clone.

j_call d_call clone_size v_call cdr3_nt cdr3_aa
TRBJ2-2 TRBD1 . TRBV5-1 TGCGCCAGAAACTTTGAAGTATCCTGGCTCACAGGGGTTAACACCGGGGAGCTGTTTTTT CARNFEVSWLTGVNTGELFF
TRBJ2-1 . many TRBV5-5 TGTGCCAGCAGCTTGTTCTTGGACGCGAGACTCTCCTACAATGAGCAGTTCTTC CASSLFLDARLSYNEQFF
TRBJ2-6 . . TRBV7-8 TGTGCCAGCAGCCCGGGGTTCTCTGGGGCCAACGTCCTGACTTTC CASSPGFSGANVLTF
TRBJ1-1 . many TRBV28 TGTGCCACCGCTGACAGGACCACTGAAGCTTTCTTT CATADRTTEAFF
TRBJ2-1 TRBD2 many TRBV12-3/TRBV12-4 TGTGCCAGCAGGGGACTAGCGGGGACCCGCTCGTACAATGAGCAGTTCTTC CASRGLAGTRSYNEQFF
TRBJ2-7 TRBD1 many TRBV4-1 TGCGCCAGCAGCCGCCTCCCTGGGGGACAGGGGTTCTACGAGCAGTACTTC CASSRLPGGQGFYEQYF
TRBJ2-1 . few TRBV20-1 TGCAGTGCCAAGGGCCCGCGCCTCTCCTACAATGAGCAGTTCTTC CSAKGPRLSYNEQFF
TRBJ2-5 . many TRBV2 TGTGCCAGCGGATGGGACTTTTACCAAGAGACCCAGTACTTC CASGWDFYQETQYF
TRBJ2-3 TRBD2 many TRBV5-1 TGCGCCAGCAGACCGACCTTTAGCGGGGGGGCCCGGGCAGATACGCAGTATTTT CASRPTFSGGARADTQYF
TRBJ2-5 . many TRBV5-1 TGCGCCAGCTGGCGGGACCAAGAGACCCAGTACTTC CASWRDQETQYF
TRBJ2-7 . many TRBV5-1 TGCGCCAGCAGCTCTCAGGGGCTCTCCTACGAGCAGTACTTC CASSSQGLSYEQYF
TRBJ2-1 . many TRBV5-1 TGCGCCAGCAGGAGGGACATGGGCGATGAGCAGTTCTTC CASRRDMGDEQFF